This T cell receptor beta chain was documented in a study of blood T cell repertoires in COVID-19. Study as a whole: The origin of the acute and convalescent COVID-19 samples was the United States, Italy and Spain. The analysed material was cDNA or gDNA that came from T cells, B-cell-depleted T cells, or PBMCs.

This CDR3 spans 15 amino acids. Looked up from germline, CDR1 is MGHRA and CDR2 is YSYEKL. The trim removed 3 bases at V and 0 bases at J, leaving 4 bases unmatched. Original analysis: Researchers report that nucleated cell counts were estimated from reference gene primer amplification. Repertoires were generated with immunoSEQ multiplex PCR, while TCRdb's copy carries only in-frame clones and drops some. V and J calls and clone size are copied from that table; D and trimming were computed from the DNA. Among tens of thousands of clones listed, around four fifths were seen once. This clonotype was obtained from a man aged 80 or over with active or convalescent COVID-19. The sequenced material came from peripheral blood. The chain combines TRBV4-1 with TRBJ1-1; 7 positions match TRBD1. Here the CDR3 reads CASSQVQGLNTEAFF. Here the CDR3 DNA reads TGCGCCAGCAGCCAGGTACAGGGGCTGAACACTGAAGCTTTCTTT.